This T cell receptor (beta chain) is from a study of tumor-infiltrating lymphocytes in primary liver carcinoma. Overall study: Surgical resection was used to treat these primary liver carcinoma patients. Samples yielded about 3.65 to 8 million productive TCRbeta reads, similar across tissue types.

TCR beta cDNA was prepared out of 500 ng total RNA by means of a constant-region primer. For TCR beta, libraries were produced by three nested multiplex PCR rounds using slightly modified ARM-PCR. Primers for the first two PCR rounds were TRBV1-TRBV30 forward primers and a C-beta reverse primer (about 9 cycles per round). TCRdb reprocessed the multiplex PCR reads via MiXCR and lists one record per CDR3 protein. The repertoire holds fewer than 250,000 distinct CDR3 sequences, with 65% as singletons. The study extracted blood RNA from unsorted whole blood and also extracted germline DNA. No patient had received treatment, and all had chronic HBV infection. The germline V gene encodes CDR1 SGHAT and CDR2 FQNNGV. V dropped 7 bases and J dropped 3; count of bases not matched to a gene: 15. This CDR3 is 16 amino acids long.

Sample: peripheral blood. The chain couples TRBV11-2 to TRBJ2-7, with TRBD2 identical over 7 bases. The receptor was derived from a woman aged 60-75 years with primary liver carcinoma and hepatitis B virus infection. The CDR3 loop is CASNQHSETSNYEQYF. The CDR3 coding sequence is TGTGCCAGCAACCAACATTCGGAGACTAGCAACTACGAGCAGTACTTC.